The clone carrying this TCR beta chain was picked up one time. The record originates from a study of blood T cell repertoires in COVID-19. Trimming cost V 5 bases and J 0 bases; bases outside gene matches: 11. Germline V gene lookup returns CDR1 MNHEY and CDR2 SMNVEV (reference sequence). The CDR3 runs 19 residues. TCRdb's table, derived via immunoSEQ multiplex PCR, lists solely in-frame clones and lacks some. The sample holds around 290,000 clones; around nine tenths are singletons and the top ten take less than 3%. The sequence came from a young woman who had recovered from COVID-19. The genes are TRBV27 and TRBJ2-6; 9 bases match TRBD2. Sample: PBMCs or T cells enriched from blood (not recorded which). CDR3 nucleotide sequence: TGTGCCAGCAGTCCGGAGCGGGGGGATTTAATCTCTGGGGCCAACGTCCTGACTTTC. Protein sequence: CASSPERGDLISGANVLTF.